This T cell receptor (beta chain) emerged from a study of Tregs in tolerant kidney transplant recipients. V was cut by 0 bases and J by 10 bases, with 13 bases left in between. Germline lookup yields CDR1 MNHEY and CDR2 SVGAGI. The CDR3 covers 15 residues. Sequencing was performed with immunoSEQ multiplex PCR; in TCRdb, only in-frame clones are kept and a portion is missing. The sample shows fewer than 80,000 clones, roughly 98% of them seen only once. The sample consisted of CD4+ T cells from blood, taken before the transplant. The chain has TRBV6-5 and TRBJ1-6; weak D call: TRBD1 (6 bases). The sequence came from a human donor who received a combined kidney and bone marrow transplant. DNA for the CDR3: TGTGCCAGCAGTTACTCGCCCAGGGGCAGCTCACCCCTCCACTTT. This encodes CASSYSPRGSSPLHF.